The 6 T cell receptor beta chains in this list originate from one sample, sequenced in a study of beta chain features in type 1 diabetes. TCRB transcripts that were expressed got sequenced, as all of the isolated RNA had been reverse transcribed. Sequencing was performed with immunoSEQ multiplex PCR; in TCRdb, only in-frame clones are kept and a portion is missing. Among 130,000 to 150,000 clones listed, under 60% were seen once. Sequencing was done on a sample of Tregs from blood. These receptors came from a young man in good health.

This clone was observed a few times. The chain couples TRBV19 to TRBJ2-2; 8 bases line up with TRBD2. V shed 5 bases and J 6 bases; nucleotides not matched to a gene: 5. The CDR3 is made up of 14 amino acids. Per germline, CDR1 LNHDA and CDR2 SQIVND (reference sequence). For the CDR3, the DNA is TGTGCCAGTAGTTCGGGACTAGTGGCCGGGGAGCTGTTTTTT. Protein product: CASSSGLVAGELFF.

This rearrangement joins TRBV7-3 to TRBJ2-3; the D gene is possibly TRBD1 (6 bases). There are 16 residues in the CDR3. CDR1 is SGHTA, CDR2 FQGTGA, per germline. Trimming removed 2 bases from V and 2 bases from J, with 14 bases in between. CDR3 nucleotides: TGTGCCAGCAGCTTATTAGGTGACAGGCACACAGATACGCAGTATTTT. It codes for CASSLLGDRHTDTQYF.

The chain links TRBV19 to TRBJ1-4, with 8 positions matching TRBD1. Germline V lookup: CDR1 LNHDA, CDR2 SQIVND (reference sequence). The length of the CDR3 is 15 residues. Germline trimming cut 5 bases from V and 2 bases from J; bases unmatched to any gene: 4. The CDR3 sequence is CASSFQGATNEKLFF. The CDR3 DNA reads as TGTGCCAGTAGTTTCCAGGGGGCGACTAATGAAAAACTGTTTTTT.

There are a few counts of this clone. The chain recombines TRBV5-1 with TRBJ2-5; 7 bases agree with TRBD1. Looked up from germline, CDR1 is SGHRS and CDR2 is YFSETQ. V gave up 0 bases and J gave up 7 bases; unmatched junction bases: 6. The CDR3 is made up of 14 amino acids. CDR3 sequence: CASSLAEGARTQYF. CDR3 nucleotide sequence: TGCGCCAGCAGCTTGGCCGAGGGGGCGCGGACCCAGTACTTC.

This clone has a handful of counts. The rearrangement joins TRBV10-3 to TRBJ2-1; D unresolved. This CDR3 is built from 13 residues. Trimming removed 9 bases at V and 0 bases at J, with 9 bases between. CDR1 and CDR2 from the germline V gene are ENHRY and SYGVKD. CDR3 amino acids: CAISVFSYNEQFF. For the CDR3, the DNA is TGTGCCATTTCAGTATTCTCCTACAATGAGCAGTTCTTC.

The chain recombines TRBV7-8 with TRBJ2-7, with D possibly being TRBD2 (7 bases). V gave up 2 bases and J gave up 4 bases, with 15 bases separating them. CDR1 and CDR2 (germline): SGHVS, FQNEAQ. CDR3 length equals 15 residues. The CDR3 DNA follows: TGTGCCAGCAGCTTAAGTGCGGGGGCTCAATACGAGCAGTACTTC. Translating it yields CASSLSAGAQYEQYF. The full variable domain, with the rest looked up from reference TRBV7-8 and TRBJ2-7, is GAGVSQSPRYKVAKRGQDVALRCDPISGHVSLFWYQQALGQGPEFLTYFQNEAQLDKSGLPSDRFFAERPEGSVSTLKIQRTQQEDSAVYLCASSLSAGAQYEQYFGPGTRLTVT.